This entry concerns a single T cell receptor (beta chain). The second PCR ran about 6 to 12 cycles with a sample-barcoded 5' primer and J-beta primers. A single record per CDR3 protein comes from TCRdb applying MiXCR to the 5' RACE reads. The sample shows roughly 800,000 distinct CDR3 sequences, roughly 64% of them seen only once. The CDR3 loop spans 15 amino acids. V lost 3 bases and J lost 1, with 11 bases in between. In germline, CDR1 is SGHTA, CDR2 FQGNSA. The data derive from a study of blood T cells in healthy people across ages. The source of this sequence is a man aged 25 to 40 in good health. The sample comprised blood. V and J are TRBV7-2 and TRBJ2-3, with TRBD2 as a possible D gene (6 bases). The CDR3 here is CASSFRDSRTDTQYF. The DNA of the CDR3 is TGTGCCAGCAGCTTTAGGGACTCCCGCACAGATACGCAGTATTTT.